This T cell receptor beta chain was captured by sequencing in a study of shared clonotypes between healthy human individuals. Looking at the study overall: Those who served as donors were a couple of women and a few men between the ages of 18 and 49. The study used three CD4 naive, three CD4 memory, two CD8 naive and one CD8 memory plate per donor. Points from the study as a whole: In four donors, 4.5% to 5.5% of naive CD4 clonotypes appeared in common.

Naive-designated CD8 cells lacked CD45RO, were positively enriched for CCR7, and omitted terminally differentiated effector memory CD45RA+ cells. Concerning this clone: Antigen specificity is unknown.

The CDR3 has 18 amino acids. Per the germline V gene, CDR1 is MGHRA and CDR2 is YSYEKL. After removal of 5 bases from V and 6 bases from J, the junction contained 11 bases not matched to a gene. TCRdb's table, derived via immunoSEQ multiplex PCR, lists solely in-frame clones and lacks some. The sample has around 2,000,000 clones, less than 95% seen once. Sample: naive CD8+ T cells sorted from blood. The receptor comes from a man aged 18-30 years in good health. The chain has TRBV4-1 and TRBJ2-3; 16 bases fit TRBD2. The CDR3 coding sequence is TGCGCCAGCAGCTCCCCGGGACTAGCGGGAGGGCCAGGTGATACGCAGTATTTT. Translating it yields CASSSPGLAGGPGDTQYF.